This TCR beta chain was captured in a study of radiotherapy plus CTLA-4 blockade in lung cancer. At the level of the study: Among enrolled patients, approximately 18% responded and around 30% achieved disease control.

Comment on this clone: The antigen is undetermined.

Findings and caveats of the study: Reported findings show early blood T cell clone dynamics, with interferon-beta, best predicted response. TCR clones of tumor origin grew in blood after radiotherapy plus ipilimumab.

Focal radiation plus CTLA-4 blockade with ipilimumab was given to patients with chemo-refractory metastatic non-small-cell lung cancer. Assay used: immunoSEQ multiplex PCR; TCRdb lists only in-frame clones, some missing. The sample has roughly 76,000 clones, approximately 73% seen once. The CDR3 consists of 14 residues. V lost 4 bases, J lost 6 bases, and 7 bases stayed unmatched. Germline V gives CDR1 SGHTA, CDR2 FQGNSA. The specimen comprised peripheral blood, sampled from a patient treated with radiotherapy plus ipilimumab. The sequence derives from a human donor with non-small cell lung cancer whose response to radiotherapy plus ipilimumab could not be evaluated. J is TRBJ2-7 and V is TRBV7-2, with 9 bases fitting TRBD2. CDR3 region: CASSSQRGAGEQYF. CDR3 DNA: TGTGCCAGCAGCTCTCAGCGGGGGGCTGGCGAGCAGTACTTC.